This T cell receptor beta chain was documented in a study of identical twins. Findings and limits, study-wide: Twin pairs' shared out-of-frame alpha sequences were enriched in low generation probability. The study based its conclusions on cross-sectional statistical analysis and did not follow the same donors.

The authors used template switching to add a universal primer site and gave cDNA unique molecular identifiers. One entry per CDR3 protein results from TCRdb running MiXCR on the 5' RACE reads. The sample records hundreds of thousands of distinct CDR3 sequences, less than 9% being singletons. This clonotype occurred a few times. Its target is not known. This same sample was also taken into another study, of yellow fever vaccine responses in identical twins.

The specimen was memory (CD45RO+) T cells sorted from blood. The source of this sequence is a woman between 18 and 30 years old in good health.

The DNA for the CDR3 is TGTGCCACCAGTACCATAGCGGGGGGACCAGATACGCAGTATTTT. Translation gives CATSTIAGGPDTQYF. This sequence joins TRBV24-1 and TRBJ2-3, with 10 bases aligning to TRBD2. CDR1 is KGHDR and CDR2 is SFDVKD in the germline V gene. Germline trimming cut 6 bases from V and 4 bases from J; bases unmatched to any gene: 6. The CDR3 length is 15 residues.